The 29 T cell receptor beta chains presented below share a single source sample, sequenced in a study of blood T cell repertoires in COVID-19. The data were produced by immunoSEQ multiplex PCR, yet TCRdb's version contains in-frame clones alone and is incomplete. The sample has approximately 100,000 clones; 80% to 95% are singletons. Sequencing was done on a sample of peripheral blood. Every receptor here comes from a man aged 70-80 years with acute or convalescent COVID-19.

The chain is built from TRBV27 and TRBJ1-2, with no clear D. The ends were cut back, 6 bases at V and 4 bases at J, with 12 bases in the middle. The CDR3 loop spans 13 amino acids. Germline-derived CDR1 and CDR2 are MNHEY and SMNVEV (reference sequence). CDR3 sequence: CASRGPGGYGYTF. CDR3 nucleotides: TGTGCCAGCAGAGGACCGGGAGGCTATGGCTACACCTTC.

The gene calls are TRBV13 and TRBJ2-3; no reliable D call. Germline CDR1 reads PRHDT; CDR2 reads FYEKMQ (reference sequence). Trimming removed 2 bases from V and 1 base from J, with 4 bases in between. The CDR3 consists of 13 residues. The CDR3 protein is CASSLRGTDTQYF. DNA for the CDR3: TGTGCCAGCAGCTTACGGGGCACAGATACGCAGTATTTT. Full variable domain (outside the CDR3, taken from reference TRBV13 and TRBJ2-3): AAGVIQSPRHLIKEKRETATLKCYPIPRHDTVYWYQQGPGQDPQFLISFYEKMQSDKGSIPDRFSAQQFSDYHSELNMSSLELGDSALYFCASSLRGTDTQYFGPGTRLTVL.

The chain carries TRBV30 and TRBJ1-1; 8 bases agree with TRBD1. The germline V gene encodes CDR1 GTSNPN and CDR2 SVGIG (reference sequence). J gave up 6 bases and V 3 bases, and 9 bases lay outside the gene matches. There are 14 residues in the CDR3. Here the CDR3 reads CAWSRGQGESEAFF. CDR3 DNA: TGTGCCTGGAGCCGTGGACAGGGAGAATCTGAAGCTTTCTTT.

The chain is built from TRBV7-2 and TRBJ2-3; D gene uncertain. Germline V CDR1 and CDR2: SGHTA, FQGNSA. The ends were cut back, 7 bases at V and 0 bases at J, with 14 bases in the middle. The CDR3 covers 15 residues. CDR3 region: CASTPLIASTDTQYF. The CDR3 DNA reads TGTGCCAGCACCCCCCTGATAGCTAGCACAGATACGCAGTATTTT.

This chain links TRBV24-1 with TRBJ1-5, with TRBD1 matching over 10 bases. The trim removed 5 bases at V and 7 bases at J, leaving 13 bases unmatched. The CDR3 has 17 residues. CDR1 is KGHDR and CDR2 is SFDVKD in the germline V gene. The CDR3 DNA follows: TGTGCCACCAGTGCTCCCAGGGACAGGGGAAAGGGGCAGCCCCAGCATTTT. Translating it yields CATSAPRDRGKGQPQHF.

V usage is TRBV6-6 and J usage is TRBJ2-7; no reliable D call. The germline V gene encodes CDR1 MNHNY and CDR2 SVGAGI (reference sequence). The CDR3 spans 14 residues. Between the trimmed V and J ends, which lost 5 bases and 0 bases, there was a span of 11 bases. For the CDR3, the DNA is TGTGCCAGCAGTACTAACACGCCCTCCTACGAGCAGTACTTC. It encodes CASSTNTPSYEQYF.

This clone was picked up a small number of times. The genes are TRBV24-1 and TRBJ1-4; 10 bases align to TRBD1. Germline V lookup: CDR1 KGHDR, CDR2 SFDVKD. The J segment lost 8 bases and the V segment lost 4 bases, leaving 9 bases of the junction unmatched. The CDR3 spans 16 residues. The CDR3 region is CATSDPGQGPREKLFF. The CDR3 nucleotides are TGTGCCACCAGTGACCCGGGACAGGGGCCGAGGGAAAAACTGTTTTTT.

This sequence joins TRBV6-5 and TRBJ2-2; D is undetermined. V was trimmed by 7 bases and J by 8 bases, leaving 8 bases between them. This CDR3 spans 11 amino acids. The germline V gene encodes CDR1 MNHEY and CDR2 SVGAGI. CDR3 nucleotides: TGTGCCAGCACCCTGGAGGGGGAGCTGTTTTTT. This codes for CASTLEGELFF.

The V and J genes are TRBV6-5 and TRBJ1-2; 7 bases fit TRBD1. Trimming took 4 bases from V and 1 from J; bases not matched to a gene: 6. The CDR3 loop spans 15 amino acids. Germline V gene lookup returns CDR1 MNHEY and CDR2 SVGAGI. The CDR3 bases are TGTGCCAGCAGTTCGGACAGGAATTATAACTATGGCTACACCTTC. Translated: CASSSDRNYNYGYTF.

The gene calls are TRBV12-5 and TRBJ1-2; D remains ambiguous. In germline, CDR1 is LGHNT, CDR2 FRNRAP. The CDR3 loop spans 14 amino acids. V dropped 1 base and J dropped 6 bases, with 12 bases sitting between them. CDR3 nucleotide sequence: TGTGCTAGTGGTTTGGGATGGTCCCGGGATGGCTACACCTTC. It specifies CASGLGWSRDGYTF.

The chain combines TRBV11-2 with TRBJ1-3; D may be TRBD1 (5 bases). V lost 2 bases and J 3 bases, leaving 11 bases between the germline ends. This CDR3 is 15 amino acids long. Germline assignment: CDR1 SGHAT and CDR2 FQNNGV. This chain's CDR3 is CASSLIRGGGNTIYF. Written as DNA, the CDR3 is TGTGCCAGCAGCTTAATTAGGGGAGGTGGAAACACCATATATTTT.

This clone is a singleton in its sample. The V gene is TRBV4-1, the J gene TRBJ2-7; weak D call: TRBD2 (6 bases). Germline V gene data show CDR1 as MGHRA and CDR2 as YSYEKL. V shed 0 bases and J shed 5 bases, with 17 bases lying between them. This CDR3 has 16 residues. CDR3 DNA sequence: TGCGCCAGCAGCCAAGATGCAAGCGGAGGGTCGAACGAGCAGTACTTC. Protein product: CASSQDASGGSNEQYF.

This sequence joins TRBV19 and TRBJ2-4; 14 bases align to TRBD2. The V and J ends lost 5 bases and 7 bases, in that order; junction bases with no gene match: 4. This CDR3 comprises 15 residues. CDR1 and CDR2 from the germline V gene are LNHDA and SQIVND (reference sequence). CDR3 DNA: TGTGCCAGTAGTCCCCGGACTAGCGGGAGGAACATTCAGTACTTC. It translates to CASSPRTSGRNIQYF.

This clone came up once. The junction differs from germline at one of its ends, possibly a read error. The chain carries TRBV19 and TRBJ1-2, with 11 bases fitting TRBD1. The CDR3 is made up of 15 amino acids. From germline, CDR1 is LNHDA and CDR2 SQIVND (reference sequence). This CDR3 is CASSIGTGGLLGYGF. CDR3 nucleotide sequence: TGTGCCAGTAGTATCGGGACAGGGGGATTGCTTGGCTACGGCTTC. Full variable domain (remainder filled in from reference TRBV19 and TRBJ1-2): DGGITQSPKYLFRKEGQNVTLSCEQNLNHDAMYWYRQDPGQGLRLIYYSQIVNDFQKGDIAEGYSVSREKKESFPLTVTSAQKNPTAFYLCASSIGTGGLLGYGFGSGTRLTVV.

This chain links TRBV5-1 with TRBJ1-4; 9 bases agree with TRBD1. This CDR3 has 15 residues. V shed 4 bases, J shed 8 bases, and the junction held 9 bases outside the gene matches. The germline CDR1 and CDR2 sequences are SGHRS and YFSETQ. This CDR3 is CASSQSGQGGEKLFF. DNA of the CDR3: TGCGCCAGCAGCCAATCGGGACAGGGTGGAGAAAAACTGTTTTTT. The entire variable domain, with the rest obtained from reference TRBV5-1 and TRBJ1-4, is as follows: KAGVTQTPRYLIKTRGQQVTLSCSPISGHRSVSWYQQTPGQGLQFLFEYFSETQRNKGNFPGRFSGRQFSNSRSEMNVSTLELGDSALYLCASSQSGQGGEKLFFGSGTQLSVL.

The chain is built from TRBV6-1 and TRBJ2-3; 12 positions match TRBD2. Germline V gene sequence: CDR1 MNHNS, CDR2 SASEGT. The CDR3 extends over 16 amino acids. V shed 2 bases and J 2 bases; nucleotides not matched to a gene: 2. The CDR3 region is CASSELAGGFTDTQYF. DNA for the CDR3: TGTGCCAGCAGTGAACTAGCGGGGGGGTTCACAGATACGCAGTATTTT.

The V gene is TRBV7-8, the J gene TRBJ2-1, with D possibly being TRBD2 (5 bases). V shed 6 bases and J shed 4 bases, with 13 bases lying between them. Germline CDR1 reads SGHVS; CDR2 reads FQNEAQ. The CDR3 runs to 14 residues. CDR3 sequence (DNA): TGTGCCAGCAGGCGAGGACTTACTTACAATGAGCAGTTCTTC. This sequence encodes CASRRGLTYNEQFF.

The chain has TRBV9 and TRBJ2-7; D not certain. CDR1 and CDR2 from the germline V gene are SGDLS and YYNGEE. CDR3 length: 13 residues. V gave up 0 bases and J gave up 6 bases, with 10 bases separating them. As DNA, the CDR3 is TGTGCCAGCAGCGTAGGTCAGACGGGCGAGCAGTACTTC. This encodes CASSVGQTGEQYF. Supplemented by reference TRBV9 and TRBJ2-7, the full variable domain reads DSGVTQTPKHLITATGQRVTLRCSPRSGDLSVYWYQQSLDQGLQFLIQYYNGEERAKGNILERFSAQQFPDLHSELNLSSLELGDSALYFCASSVGQTGEQYFGPGTRLTVT.

The V call is TRBV19, the J call TRBJ1-2; a weak D match, TRBD1 (6 bases). V gave up 1 base and J gave up 4 bases, with 19 bases separating them. The germline gives CDR1 LNHDA, CDR2 SQIVND (reference sequence). The CDR3 is 17 amino acids. CDR3 region: CASSIGAGASPAYGYTF. The DNA of the CDR3 is TGTGCCAGTAGTATAGGGGCAGGGGCTAGCCCGGCCTATGGCTACACCTTC. Full variable domain (outside the CDR3, taken from reference TRBV19 and TRBJ1-2): DGGITQSPKYLFRKEGQNVTLSCEQNLNHDAMYWYRQDPGQGLRLIYYSQIVNDFQKGDIAEGYSVSREKKESFPLTVTSAQKNPTAFYLCASSIGAGASPAYGYTFGSGTRLTVV.

The chain couples TRBV5-4 to TRBJ1-2; TRBD1 might be the D (6 bases). Between the trimmed V and J ends, which lost 4 bases and 5 bases, there was a span of 12 bases. CDR3 size: 13 residues. The germline CDR1 and CDR2 sequences are SGHNT and YYREEE (reference sequence). The DNA for the CDR3 is TGTGCCAGCAGCGCCAGGGGTGCTTATGGCTACACCTTC. Protein product: CASSARGAYGYTF.

This chain uses TRBV28 with TRBJ2-2; the D gene is possibly TRBD2 (6 bases). Germline V gene data show CDR1 as MDHEN and CDR2 as SYDVKM. Deletions cut 2 bases from V and 3 bases from J, with 16 bases between. There are 17 residues in the CDR3. The CDR3 loop reads CASSLPATREDTGELFF. The DNA of the CDR3 is TGTGCCAGCAGTTTACCCGCGACTAGAGAAGACACCGGGGAGCTGTTTTTT.

The rearrangement joins TRBV11-3 to TRBJ2-7; 7 bases line up with TRBD1. The V segment lost 3 bases and the J segment 5 bases; nucleotides outside the gene matches: 7. CDR3 size: 14 residues. Germline CDR1 and CDR2: SGHNT and YENEEA. CDR3 protein: CASSFINRGDEQYF. The CDR3, as DNA: TGTGCCAGCAGCTTTATAAACAGGGGCGACGAGCAGTACTTC.

V gene TRBV2 combines with J gene TRBJ1-5; tentative D call: TRBD1 (6 bases). The V gene's germline CDR1 is SNHLY and CDR2 FYNNEI. This CDR3 comprises 13 residues. V gave up 6 bases and J gave up 6 bases, with 12 bases separating them. The CDR3 loop is CASRSRGTQPQHF. The CDR3 DNA follows: TGTGCCAGCAGAAGCAGGGGTACTCAGCCCCAGCATTTT.

V is TRBV16 and J is TRBJ1-5; no definite D call. Germline V CDR1 and CDR2: KGHSY, FQNENV. The CDR3 length is 14 residues. The V and J ends lost 4 bases and 4 bases respectively, with 11 bases between them. Here the CDR3 reads CASSPQMANQPQHF. CDR3 coding DNA: TGTGCCAGCAGCCCCCAGATGGCAAATCAGCCCCAGCATTTT.

The gene calls are TRBV7-9 and TRBJ2-1; TRBD1 matches 9 bases. Looked up from germline, CDR1 is SEHNR and CDR2 is FQNEAQ (reference sequence). V was pared by 5 bases and J by 5 bases, with 7 bases of the junction left unmatched. CDR3 length: 15 amino acids. CDR3 in amino acids: CASSAGQGRHNEQFF. CDR3 DNA: TGTGCCAGCAGCGCGGGACAGGGAAGACACAATGAGCAGTTCTTC.

This chain links TRBV27 with TRBJ2-1; D perhaps matches TRBD2 (6 bases). The CDR3 is 17 amino acids. The germline gives CDR1 MNHEY, CDR2 SMNVEV (reference sequence). V was clipped by 0 bases and J by 8 bases, with 20 bases between them. The chain's CDR3 is CASSLSRGISVPYEQFF. The DNA for the CDR3 is TGTGCCAGCAGTTTATCGCGGGGAATCTCGGTACCCTATGAGCAGTTCTTC.

The chain recombines TRBV15 with TRBJ2-5, with 10 nucleotides matching TRBD1. The CDR3 length is 16 residues. The germline CDR1 and CDR2 sequences are LNHNV and YYDKDF (reference sequence). Trimming removed 5 bases from V and 5 bases from J; junction bases left unmatched: 11. CDR3: CATSPDPGQGTETQYF. The CDR3 coding sequence is TGTGCCACCAGCCCGGACCCGGGACAGGGGACTGAGACCCAGTACTTC. Full variable domain (remainder filled in from reference TRBV15 and TRBJ2-5): DAMVIQNPRYQVTQFGKPVTLSCSQTLNHNVMYWYQQKSSQAPKLLFHYYDKDFNNEADTPDNFQSRRPNTSFCFLDIRSPGLGDTAMYLCATSPDPGQGTETQYFGPGTRLLVL.

This CDR3 is CASSLRGSNTGELFF. The CDR3 DNA reads as TGTGCCAGCTCTCTCAGGGGATCGAACACCGGGGAGCTGTTTTTT. The chain joins TRBV18 to TRBJ2-2; D is possibly TRBD1 (6 bases). CDR1 KGHSH and CDR2 LQKENI come from the germline V gene. Trimming pared 6 bases from V and 0 bases from J, leaving 11 bases between. The CDR3 loop spans 15 amino acids.

This clone was detected once. The V gene is TRBV27, the J gene TRBJ1-1; D unclear. The CDR3 spans 13 residues. Germline values: CDR1 MNHEY, CDR2 SMNVEV (reference sequence). V shed 3 bases and J shed 4 bases, with 9 bases lying between them. CDR3 coding DNA: TGTGCCAGCAGTTTGCGTGGTGCCACTGAAGCTTTCTTT. Its protein product is CASSLRGATEAFF.